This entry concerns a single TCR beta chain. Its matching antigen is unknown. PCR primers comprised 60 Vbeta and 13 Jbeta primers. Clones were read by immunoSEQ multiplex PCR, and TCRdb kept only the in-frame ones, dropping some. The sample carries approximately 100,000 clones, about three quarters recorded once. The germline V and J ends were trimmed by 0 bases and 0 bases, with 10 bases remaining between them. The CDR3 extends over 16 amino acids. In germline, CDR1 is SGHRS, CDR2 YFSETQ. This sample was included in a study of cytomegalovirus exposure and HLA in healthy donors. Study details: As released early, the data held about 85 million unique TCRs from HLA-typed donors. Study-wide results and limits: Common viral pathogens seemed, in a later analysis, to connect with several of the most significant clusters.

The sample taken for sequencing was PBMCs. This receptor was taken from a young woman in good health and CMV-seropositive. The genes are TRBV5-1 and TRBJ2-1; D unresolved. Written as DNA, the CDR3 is TGCGCCAGCAGCTTGGGAAACACCCACTCCTACAATGAGCAGTTCTTC. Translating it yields CASSLGNTHSYNEQFF.